This TCR beta chain comes out of a study of T-cell memory formation after mild COVID-19. This clonotype was seen many times. TCRdb processed the 5' RACE reads anew with MiXCR; each CDR3 protein has one entry. The sample shows roughly 340,000 distinct CDR3 sequences, less than 20% of them seen only once. The TCR comes from a man between 18 and 29 years old who had mild COVID-19 (a few samples of this study predate the infection). Cell type and time point are not known. The sequenced material came from PBMCs or a T cell subset sorted from them (not recorded which).

This CDR3 reads CASSLGQGRTYNTGELFF. CDR3 nucleotide sequence: TGCGCCAGCAGCTTGGGACAGGGAAGAACCTACAACACCGGGGAGCTGTTTTTT. The V and J genes are TRBV5-1 and TRBJ2-2, with 7 positions matching TRBD1. J lost 2 bases, V lost 0 bases, and 10 bases had no gene match. CDR3 length: 18 residues. The germline CDR1 and CDR2 sequences are SGHRS and YFSETQ.